In this sample, the clone carrying this T cell receptor (beta chain) turned up many times. This entry belongs to a study of tumor-infiltrating lymphocytes in oesophageal squamous cell carcinoma. TCRdb re-called the PCR reads through MiXCR, storing one row per CDR3 protein. The table records roughly 13,000 distinct CDR3 sequences, roughly 47% of them present only once. Specimen: blood. This sequence originates from a male donor with esophageal squamous cell carcinoma.

The CDR3 protein is CASSLVYSGGSNEQYF. CDR3 coding DNA: TGTGCCAGCAGCTTAGTGTATTCAGGGGGCTCTAATGAGCAGTACTTC. This chain uses TRBV7-6 with TRBJ2-7; 8 bases fit TRBD1. Trimming at V came to 1 base and at J to 7 bases, leaving 12 bases not matched to a gene. The CDR3 consists of 16 residues. The V gene's germline CDR1 is SGHVS and CDR2 FNYEAQ.